This TCR beta chain was profiled in a study of chemoradiotherapy in HPV16-positive cancers. Whole-study results and caveats: In HPV16-positive patients, HPV-responsive T-cell expansion tracked better recurrence-free survival.

The method was immunoSEQ multiplex PCR; TCRdb's version includes in-frame clones alone and lacks a portion of them. The sample has over 9,000 clones, over 80% seen once. A note on this clone: The target antigen is unknown.

Over chemoradiotherapy, repertoires were sampled more than once. This receptor was obtained from a human donor with HPV-associated anogenital cancer. Sample: blood, taken from a patient who underwent chemoradiotherapy.

CDR3 sequence: CSVDSGKLFF. CDR3 DNA sequence: TGCAGCGTCGACTCTGGGAAACTGTTTTTT. This chain joins TRBV29-1 and TRBJ1-4; D gene ambiguous. V was trimmed by 6 bases and J by 11 bases, leaving 10 bases between them. The CDR3 runs 10 residues. Per the germline V gene, CDR1 is SQVTM and CDR2 is ANQGSEA.